The rows below give T cell receptor beta chains drawn from one sample of a study of T cell repertoires in cytomegalovirus infection. A single record per CDR3 protein comes from TCRdb applying MiXCR to the reads. Of 210,000 or so distinct CDR3 sequences listed, 6.5% were seen once; the top ten hold under 7.5%. Source material: PBMCs. The origin of the receptors is a human donor in good health (CMV status not recorded). Some clones in this sample may be carry-over from other donors' samples. The CDR3 runs from the conserved cysteine through the conserved F or W. Fields, in order: J gene, D gene, V gene, clone size, CDR3 protein, CDR3 DNA. The D gene is left open where the match is weak. Size is stated as how often the clone was seen (once, few, many) or a class if it is expanded.

J gene: TRBJ2-1
D gene: .
V gene: TRBV20-1
clone size: many
CDR3 protein: CSARDNGVYNEQFF
CDR3 DNA: TGCAGTGCTAGAGATAACGGGGTGTATAATGAGCAGTTCTTC

J gene: TRBJ1-2
D gene: TRBD1
V gene: TRBV7-2
clone size: many
CDR3 protein: CASSLRSGTGNYGYTF
CDR3 DNA: TGTGCCAGCAGCTTACGTTCCGGGACAGGCAACTATGGCTACACCTTC

J gene: TRBJ1-3
D gene: .
V gene: TRBV20-1
clone size: few
CDR3 protein: CSAFRDPVSGNTIYF
CDR3 DNA: TGCAGTGCTTTCCGGGACCCCGTCTCTGGAAACACCATATATTTT

J gene: TRBJ1-1
D gene: .
V gene: TRBV29-1
clone size: many
CDR3 protein: CSAPTDMNTEAFF
CDR3 DNA: TGCAGCGCCCCGACAGATATGAACACTGAAGCTTTCTTT

J gene: TRBJ2-7
D gene: TRBD1
V gene: TRBV12-3/TRBV12-4
clone size: many
CDR3 protein: CASKRTGIYEQYF
CDR3 DNA: TGTGCCAGCAAACGGACAGGGATCTACGAGCAGTACTTC

J gene: TRBJ1-3
D gene: .
V gene: TRBV12-3/TRBV12-4
clone size: many
CDR3 protein: CASSPVGQNIYF
CDR3 DNA: TGTGCCAGCAGCCCTGTGGGTCAGAACATATATTTT

J gene: TRBJ2-1
D gene: TRBD2
V gene: TRBV11-2
clone size: few
CDR3 protein: CASSLPGGRGENNEQFF
CDR3 DNA: TGTGCCAGCAGCTTGCCCGGGGGGCGGGGGGAAAACAATGAGCAGTTCTTC

J gene: TRBJ1-1
D gene: .
V gene: TRBV12-5
clone size: many
CDR3 protein: CASGLVGTEAFF
CDR3 DNA: TGTGCTAGTGGTTTGGTCGGCACTGAAGCTTTCTTT

J gene: TRBJ2-3
D gene: .
V gene: TRBV7-9
clone size: many
CDR3 protein: CASSLRGSTDTQYF
CDR3 DNA: TGTGCCAGTTCCCTTAGGGGTTCCACAGATACGCAGTATTTT

J gene: TRBJ2-2
D gene: .
V gene: TRBV7-2
clone size: many
CDR3 protein: CASSLWNTGELFF
CDR3 DNA: TGTGCCAGCAGCTTATGGAACACCGGGGAGCTGTTTTTT